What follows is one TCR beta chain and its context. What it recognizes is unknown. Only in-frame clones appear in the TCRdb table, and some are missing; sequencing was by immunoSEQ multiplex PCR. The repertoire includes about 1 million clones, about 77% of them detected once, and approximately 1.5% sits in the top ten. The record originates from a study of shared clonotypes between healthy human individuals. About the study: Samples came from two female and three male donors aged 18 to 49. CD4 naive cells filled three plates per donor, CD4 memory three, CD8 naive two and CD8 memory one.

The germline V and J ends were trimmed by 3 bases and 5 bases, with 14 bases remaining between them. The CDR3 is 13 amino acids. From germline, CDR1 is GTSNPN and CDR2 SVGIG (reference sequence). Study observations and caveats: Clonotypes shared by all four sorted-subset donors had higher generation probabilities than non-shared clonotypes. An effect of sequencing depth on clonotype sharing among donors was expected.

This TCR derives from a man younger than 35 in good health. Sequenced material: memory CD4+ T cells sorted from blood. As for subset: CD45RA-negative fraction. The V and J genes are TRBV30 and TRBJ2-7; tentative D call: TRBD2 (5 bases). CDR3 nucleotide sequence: TGTGCCTGGAGAGCGGTCAACACCCACGAGCAGTACTTC. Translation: CAWRAVNTHEQYF.